This T cell receptor (beta chain) was observed in a study of blood T cell repertoires in COVID-19. At the level of the study: There were acute and convalescent COVID-19 samples, and they came from the United States, Italy and Spain. T cells, B-cell-depleted T cells, or PBMCs supplied cDNA or gDNA.

Source study methods: Amplification with reference gene primers provided the estimates of nucleated cell counts. Using immunoSEQ multiplex PCR, the repertoire was profiled, and TCRdb retains in-frame clones only, with some absent. The V and J calls and clone size are taken from that table; D and trimming were inferred from the DNA. Among about 280,000 clones listed, approximately 85% were seen once. Germline V gene data show CDR1 as SGHRS and CDR2 as YFSETQ. The CDR3 covers 15 residues. V lost 0 bases to trimming and J lost 1 base; unmatched junction nucleotides: 3. This sequence joins TRBV5-1 and TRBJ2-7, with 8 bases matching TRBD1. This sequence originates from a woman in her seventies with acute or convalescent COVID-19. Sequences were obtained from peripheral blood. CDR3 coding DNA: TGCGCCAGCAGCTTGGCGGACAGGGAATCCTACGAGCAGTACTTC. This gives the protein CASSLADRESYEQYF.